This T cell receptor (beta chain) was identified during a study of early T cells in non-severe SARS-CoV-2 infection. This CDR3 region has 14 residues. Trimming took 0 bases from V and 6 from J, leaving 10 bases between them. Germline values: CDR1 SGHTA, CDR2 FQGTGA. This clonotype has more than one count but fewer than ten. Unique molecular identifiers were added to individual cDNA molecules. TCRdb passed the 5' RACE reads through MiXCR, listing each CDR3 protein once. This sample has some 77,000 distinct CDR3 sequences, with around 12% found just once. This specimen was whole blood, taken at baseline. V usage is TRBV7-3 and J usage is TRBJ2-3; unclear D gene. The TCR originated in an adult who was a healthcare worker with PCR-confirmed SARS-CoV-2 infection or an uninfected control (not recorded which). The donor label of this sample is uncertain. DNA of the CDR3: TGTGCCAGCAGCTTAACTCCAGGCCCTGATACGCAGTATTTT. This gives the protein CASSLTPGPDTQYF.